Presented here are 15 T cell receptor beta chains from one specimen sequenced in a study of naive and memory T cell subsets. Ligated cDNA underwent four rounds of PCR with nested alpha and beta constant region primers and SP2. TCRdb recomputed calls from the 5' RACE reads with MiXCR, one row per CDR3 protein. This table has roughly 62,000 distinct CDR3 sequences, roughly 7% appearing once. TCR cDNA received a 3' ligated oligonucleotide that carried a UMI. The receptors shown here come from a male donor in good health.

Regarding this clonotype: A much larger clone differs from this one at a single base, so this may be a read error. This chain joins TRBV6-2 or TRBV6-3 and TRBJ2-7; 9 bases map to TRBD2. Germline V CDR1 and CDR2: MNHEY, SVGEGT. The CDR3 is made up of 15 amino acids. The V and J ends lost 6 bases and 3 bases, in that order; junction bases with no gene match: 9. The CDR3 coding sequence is TGTGCCAGCAGCCCCGGCAGCGGGGGGTTCTACGAGCAGTACTTC. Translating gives CASSPGSGGFYEQYF.

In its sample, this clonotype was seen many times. The CDR3 is CASSFRQGSNEQYF. In DNA, the CDR3 is TGCGCCAGCAGTTTCCGACAGGGGAGCAACGAGCAGTACTTC. The chain links TRBV5-1 to TRBJ2-7, with 8 bases lining up with TRBD1. Germline values: CDR1 SGHRS, CDR2 YFSETQ. V trimming: 5 bases; J trimming: 5 bases; junction bases outside the gene matches: 9. The CDR3 has 14 amino acids.

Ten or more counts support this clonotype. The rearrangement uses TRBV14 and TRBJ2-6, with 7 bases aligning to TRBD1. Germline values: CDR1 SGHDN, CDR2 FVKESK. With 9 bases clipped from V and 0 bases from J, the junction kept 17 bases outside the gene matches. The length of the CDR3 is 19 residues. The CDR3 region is CARPPQRTGWSSGANVLTF. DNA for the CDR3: TGTGCCAGGCCCCCCCAGAGGACAGGATGGAGCTCTGGGGCCAACGTCCTGACTTTC.

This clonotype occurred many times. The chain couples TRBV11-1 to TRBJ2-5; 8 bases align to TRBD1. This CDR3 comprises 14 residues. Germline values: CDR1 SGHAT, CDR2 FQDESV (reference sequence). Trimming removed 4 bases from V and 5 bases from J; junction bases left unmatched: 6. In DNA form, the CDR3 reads TGTGCCAGCAGCTCCTCGCGACAGGGGGAGACCCAGTACTTC. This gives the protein CASSSSRQGETQYF.

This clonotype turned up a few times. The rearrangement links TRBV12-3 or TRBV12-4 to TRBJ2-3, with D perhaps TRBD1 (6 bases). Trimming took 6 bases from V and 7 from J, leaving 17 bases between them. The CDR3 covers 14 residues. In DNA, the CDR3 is TGTGCCAGCAGATCCTCAGGGGAAGGGAATACGCAGTATTTT. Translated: CASRSSGEGNTQYF.

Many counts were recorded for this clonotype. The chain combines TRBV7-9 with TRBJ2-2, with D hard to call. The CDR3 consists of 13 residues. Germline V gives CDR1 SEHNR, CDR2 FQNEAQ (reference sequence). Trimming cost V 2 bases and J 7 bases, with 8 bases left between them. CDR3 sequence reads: CASSLTGHGELFF. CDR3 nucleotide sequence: TGTGCCAGCAGCTTAACGGGCCACGGGGAGCTGTTTTTT.

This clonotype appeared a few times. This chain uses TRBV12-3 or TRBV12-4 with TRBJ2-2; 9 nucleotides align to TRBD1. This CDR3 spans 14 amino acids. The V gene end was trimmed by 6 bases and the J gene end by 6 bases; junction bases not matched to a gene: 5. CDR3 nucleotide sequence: TGTGCCAGCAGGGGACAGGGAATAGCCGGGGAGCTGTTTTTT. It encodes CASRGQGIAGELFF.

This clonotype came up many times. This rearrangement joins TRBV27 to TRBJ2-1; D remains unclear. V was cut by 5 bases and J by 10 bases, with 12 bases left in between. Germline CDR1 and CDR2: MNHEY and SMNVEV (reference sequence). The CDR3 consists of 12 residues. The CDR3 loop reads CASSLLVGEQFF. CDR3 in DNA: TGTGCCAGCAGTCTTTTGGTAGGAGAGCAGTTCTTC.

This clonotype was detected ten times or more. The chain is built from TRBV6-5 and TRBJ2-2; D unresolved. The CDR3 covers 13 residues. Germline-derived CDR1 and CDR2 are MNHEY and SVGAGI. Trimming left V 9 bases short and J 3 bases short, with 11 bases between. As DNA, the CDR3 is TGTGCCAGTCAATTTACGGACACCGGGGAGCTGTTTTTT. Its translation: CASQFTDTGELFF.

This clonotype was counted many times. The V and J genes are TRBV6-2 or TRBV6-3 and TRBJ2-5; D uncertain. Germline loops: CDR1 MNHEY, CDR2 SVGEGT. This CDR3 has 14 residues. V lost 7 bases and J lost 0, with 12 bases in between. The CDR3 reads CASTLWPDQETQYF. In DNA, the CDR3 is TGTGCCAGCACGTTATGGCCTGACCAAGAGACCCAGTACTTC.

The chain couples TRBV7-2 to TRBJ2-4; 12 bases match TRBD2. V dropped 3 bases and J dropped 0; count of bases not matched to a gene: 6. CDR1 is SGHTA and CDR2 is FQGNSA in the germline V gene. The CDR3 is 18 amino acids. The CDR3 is CASSFGLAGPLAKNIQYF. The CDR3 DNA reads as TGTGCCAGCAGCTTCGGACTAGCGGGACCCCTAGCCAAAAACATTCAGTACTTC. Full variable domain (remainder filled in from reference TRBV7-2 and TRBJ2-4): GAGVSQSPSNKVTEKGKDVELRCDPISGHTALYWYRQSLGQGLEFLIYFQGNSAPDKSGLPSDRFSAERTGGSVSTLTIQRTQQEDSAVYLCASSFGLAGPLAKNIQYFGAGTRLSVL.

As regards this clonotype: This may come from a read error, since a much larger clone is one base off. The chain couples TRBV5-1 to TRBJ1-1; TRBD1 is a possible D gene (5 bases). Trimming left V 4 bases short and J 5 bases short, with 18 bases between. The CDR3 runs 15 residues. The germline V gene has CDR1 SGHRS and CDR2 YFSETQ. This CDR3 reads CASSPSAGRKTEAFF. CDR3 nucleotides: TGCGCCAGCAGCCCGTCGGCAGGGCGGAAAACTGAAGCTTTCTTT. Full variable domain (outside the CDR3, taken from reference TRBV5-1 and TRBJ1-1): KAGVTQTPRYLIKTRGQQVTLSCSPISGHRSVSWYQQTPGQGLQFLFEYFSETQRNKGNFPGRFSGRQFSNSRSEMNVSTLELGDSALYLCASSPSAGRKTEAFFGQGTRLTVV.

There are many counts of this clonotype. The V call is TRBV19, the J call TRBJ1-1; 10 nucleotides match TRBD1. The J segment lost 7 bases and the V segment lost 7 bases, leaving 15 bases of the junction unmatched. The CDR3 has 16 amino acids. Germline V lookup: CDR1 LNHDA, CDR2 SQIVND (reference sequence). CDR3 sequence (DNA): TGTGCCAGTACCTTGGACAGGGGGGGCCTGCAAGGTGAAGCTTTCTTT. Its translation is CASTLDRGGLQGEAFF.

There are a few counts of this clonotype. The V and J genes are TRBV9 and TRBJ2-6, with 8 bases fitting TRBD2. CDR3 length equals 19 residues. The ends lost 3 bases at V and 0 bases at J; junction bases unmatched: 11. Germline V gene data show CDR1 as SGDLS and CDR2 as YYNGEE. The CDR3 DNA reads TGTGCCAGCAGCGCAGGGATAGCGGGGACGACCTCTGGGGCCAACGTCCTGACTTTC. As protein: CASSAGIAGTTSGANVLTF.

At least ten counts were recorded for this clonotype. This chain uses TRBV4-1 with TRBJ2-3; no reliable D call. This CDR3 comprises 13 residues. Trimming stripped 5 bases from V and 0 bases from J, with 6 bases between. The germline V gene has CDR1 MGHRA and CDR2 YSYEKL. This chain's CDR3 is CASSEGSTDTQYF. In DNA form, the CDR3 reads TGCGCCAGCAGCGAAGGGAGCACAGATACGCAGTATTTT.